A single sample is the source of the 9 T cell receptor beta chains below, sequenced in a study of CD8 T cells in ankylosing spondylitis. Points from the study as a whole: Within ankylosing spondylitis blood, a TCR beta motif made up of fewer than ten highly homologous variants appeared to be characteristic.

For these receptors, no antigen is known. From the 5' RACE reads, TCRdb called clonotypes with MiXCR, one entry per CDR3 protein. The data show approximately 550,000 distinct CDR3 sequences, 9.5% to 15% seen once. Sample: blood, either unsorted or a sorted T cell fraction (not recorded which). The source is a male donor with ankylosing spondylitis.

The chain recombines TRBV28 with TRBJ2-1; TRBD1 aligns across 9 bases. In germline, CDR1 is MDHEN, CDR2 SYDVKM. CDR3 length: 16 residues. V lost 6 bases and J lost 6; bases outside the gene matches: 12. In DNA, the CDR3 is TGTGCCAGCAGAACCTCAGGGACAGGGAGCCCCAATGAGCAGTTCTTC. Translated: CASRTSGTGSPNEQFF.

The chain employs TRBV11-1 and TRBJ2-1, with 9 bases fitting TRBD1. Germline V gene data show CDR1 as SGHAT and CDR2 as FQDESV (reference sequence). V was pared by 3 bases and J by 3 bases, with 3 bases of the junction left unmatched. The CDR3 is made up of 15 amino acids. CDR3 amino acids: CASSLLGQGYNEQFF. The CDR3 coding sequence is TGTGCCAGCAGCTTGTTGGGACAGGGCTACAATGAGCAGTTCTTC. The variable domain in full, completed from reference TRBV11-1 and TRBJ2-1, reads EAEVAQSPRYKITEKSQAVAFWCDPISGHATLYWYRQILGQGPELLVQFQDESVVDDSQLPKDRFSAERLKGVDSTLKIQPAELGDSAMYLCASSLLGQGYNEQFFGPGTRLTVL.

The V gene is TRBV7-2, the J gene TRBJ1-4, with 12 bases that match TRBD1. This CDR3 comprises 20 residues. CDR1 is SGHTA, CDR2 FQGNSA, per germline. J was trimmed by 7 bases and V by 0 bases; bases with no gene match: 15. The CDR3 region has the DNA TGTGCCAGCAGCTTAGCCACCGGGACAGGGGGCGGTCTGGGGATTGAAAAACTGTTTTTT. This sequence encodes CASSLATGTGGGLGIEKLFF. Based on the CDR3 plus reference TRBV7-2 and TRBJ1-4, the full variable domain is GAGVSQSPSNKVTEKGKDVELRCDPISGHTALYWYRQSLGQGLEFLIYFQGNSAPDKSGLPSDRFSAERTGGSVSTLTIQRTQQEDSAVYLCASSLATGTGGGLGIEKLFFGSGTQLSVL.

This clonotype was detected only a few times. The CDR3 loop reads CASTYRGLSEQFF. The CDR3 DNA reads as TGTGCCAGCACTTACAGGGGGCTTAGTGAGCAGTTCTTC. The rearrangement uses TRBV2 and TRBJ2-1, with 9 nucleotides matching TRBD1. V dropped 7 bases and J dropped 9; count of bases not matched to a gene: 7. The CDR3 spans 13 residues. Germline CDR1 is SNHLY and CDR2 is FYNNEI.

V gene TRBV30 combines with J gene TRBJ2-3, with D tentatively TRBD2 (5 bases). V was clipped by 2 bases and J by 2 bases, with 5 bases between them. The CDR3 has 12 residues. From germline, CDR1 is GTSNPN and CDR2 SVGIG (reference sequence). The CDR3 nucleotides are TGTGCCTGGAGTCTAGCCACAGATACGCAGTATTTT. Translating gives CAWSLATDTQYF.

This clonotype was seen many times. The chain couples TRBV15 to TRBJ2-1, with 8 bases fitting TRBD2. The CDR3 is 19 amino acids. CDR1 and CDR2 from the germline V gene are LNHNV and YYDKDF (reference sequence). The V segment lost 0 bases and the J segment 4 bases; nucleotides outside the gene matches: 14. The CDR3 region has the DNA TGTGCCACCAGCAGAGATCGGTGGGGGGCGGGAGGCCTATACAATGAGCAGTTCTTC. The encoded protein is CATSRDRWGAGGLYNEQFF.

The V and J genes are TRBV27 and TRBJ1-1; D not certain. The CDR3 covers 15 residues. Germline lookup yields CDR1 MNHEY and CDR2 SMNVEV (reference sequence). The V and J ends lost 4 bases and 1 base respectively, with 13 bases between them. The CDR3: CASSSLRVANTEAFF. The CDR3 nucleotides are TGTGCCAGCAGTTCATTGAGGGTGGCGAACACTGAAGCTTTCTTT.

This clonotype showed up just a few times. The chain joins TRBV20-1 to TRBJ2-1, with D tentatively TRBD1 or TRBD2 (5 bases each). The germline gives CDR1 DFQATT, CDR2 SNEGSKA (reference sequence). This CDR3 is 13 amino acids long. Between the trimmed V and J ends, which lost 4 bases and 6 bases, there was a span of 13 bases. The CDR3 spells CSATPGTLNEQFF. The CDR3, as DNA: TGCAGTGCTACCCCCGGGACCCTCAATGAGCAGTTCTTC.

This chain connects TRBV27 to TRBJ1-2, with no clear D. V dropped 3 bases and J dropped 1 base, with 15 bases sitting between them. In germline, CDR1 is MNHEY, CDR2 SMNVEV (reference sequence). The CDR3 loop spans 16 amino acids. The CDR3 coding sequence is TGTGCCAGCAGTTTTTCTGGGGTCGTGGGTAACTATGGCTACACCTTC. It translates to CASSFSGVVGNYGYTF.